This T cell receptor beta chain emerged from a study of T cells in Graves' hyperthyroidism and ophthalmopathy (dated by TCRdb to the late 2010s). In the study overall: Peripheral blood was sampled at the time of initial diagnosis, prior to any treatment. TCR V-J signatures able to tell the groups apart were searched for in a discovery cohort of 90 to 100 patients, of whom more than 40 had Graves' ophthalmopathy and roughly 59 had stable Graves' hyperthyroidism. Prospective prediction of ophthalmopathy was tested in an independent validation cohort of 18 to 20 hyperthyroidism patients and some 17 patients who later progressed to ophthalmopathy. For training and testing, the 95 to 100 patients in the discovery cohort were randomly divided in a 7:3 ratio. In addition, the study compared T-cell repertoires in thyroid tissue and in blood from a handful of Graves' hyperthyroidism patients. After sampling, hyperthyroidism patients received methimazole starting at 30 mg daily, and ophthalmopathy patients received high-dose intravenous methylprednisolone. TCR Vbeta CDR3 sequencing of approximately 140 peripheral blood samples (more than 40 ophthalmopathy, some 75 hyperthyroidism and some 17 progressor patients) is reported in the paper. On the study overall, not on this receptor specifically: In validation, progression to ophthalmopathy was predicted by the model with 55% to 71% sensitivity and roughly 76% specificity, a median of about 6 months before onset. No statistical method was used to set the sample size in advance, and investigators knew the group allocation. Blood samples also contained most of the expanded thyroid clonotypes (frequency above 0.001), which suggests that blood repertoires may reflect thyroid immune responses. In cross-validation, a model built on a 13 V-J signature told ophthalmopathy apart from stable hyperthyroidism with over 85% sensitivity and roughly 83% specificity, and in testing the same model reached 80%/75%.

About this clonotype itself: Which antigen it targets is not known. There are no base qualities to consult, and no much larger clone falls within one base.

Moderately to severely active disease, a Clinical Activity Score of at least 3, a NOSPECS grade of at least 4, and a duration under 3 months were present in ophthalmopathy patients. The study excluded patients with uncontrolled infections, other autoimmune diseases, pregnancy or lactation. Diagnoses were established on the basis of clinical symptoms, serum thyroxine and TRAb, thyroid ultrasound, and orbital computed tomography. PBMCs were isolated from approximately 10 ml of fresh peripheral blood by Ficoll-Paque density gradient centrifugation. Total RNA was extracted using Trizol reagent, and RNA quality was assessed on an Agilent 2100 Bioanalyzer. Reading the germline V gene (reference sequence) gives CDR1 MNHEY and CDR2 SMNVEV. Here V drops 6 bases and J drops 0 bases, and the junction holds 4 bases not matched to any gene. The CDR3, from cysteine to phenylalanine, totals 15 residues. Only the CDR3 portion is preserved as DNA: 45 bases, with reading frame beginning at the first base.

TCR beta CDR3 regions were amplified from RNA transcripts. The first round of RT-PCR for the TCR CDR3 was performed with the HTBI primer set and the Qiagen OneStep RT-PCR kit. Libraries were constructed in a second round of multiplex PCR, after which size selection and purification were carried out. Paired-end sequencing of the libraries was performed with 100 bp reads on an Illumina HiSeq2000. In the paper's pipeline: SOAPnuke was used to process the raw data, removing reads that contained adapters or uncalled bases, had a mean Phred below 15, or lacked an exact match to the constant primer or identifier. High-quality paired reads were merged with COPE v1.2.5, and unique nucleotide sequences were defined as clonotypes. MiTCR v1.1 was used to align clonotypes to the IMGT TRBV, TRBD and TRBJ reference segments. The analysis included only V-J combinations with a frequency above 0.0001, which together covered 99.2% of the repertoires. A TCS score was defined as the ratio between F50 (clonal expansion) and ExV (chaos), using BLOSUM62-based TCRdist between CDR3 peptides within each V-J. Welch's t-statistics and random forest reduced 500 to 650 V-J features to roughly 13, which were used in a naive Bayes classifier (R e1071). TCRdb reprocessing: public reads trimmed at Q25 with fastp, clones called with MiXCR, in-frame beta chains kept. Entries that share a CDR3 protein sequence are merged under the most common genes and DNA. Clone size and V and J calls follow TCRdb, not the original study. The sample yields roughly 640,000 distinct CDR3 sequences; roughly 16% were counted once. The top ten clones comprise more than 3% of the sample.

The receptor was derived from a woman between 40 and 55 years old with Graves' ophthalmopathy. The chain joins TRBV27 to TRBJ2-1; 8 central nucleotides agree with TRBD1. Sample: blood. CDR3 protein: CASSDQGASYNEQFF. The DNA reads TGTGCCAGCAGCGACCAGGGGGCCTCCTACAATGAGCAGTTCTTC.